This T cell receptor (beta chain) was recovered during a study of T cells in Graves' hyperthyroidism and ophthalmopathy. Background on the study: Initial diagnosis, before any treatment, was when peripheral blood was collected. Study-wide results and caveats: The model identified upcoming ophthalmopathy a median around 7.1 months ahead of onset.

As for this clonotype: Its antigen remains unidentified.

Germline V gene data show CDR1 as LGHNA and CDR2 as YSLEER. The germline V and J ends were trimmed by 4 bases and 10 bases, with 16 bases remaining between them. The CDR3 is made up of 14 amino acids. Authors of the study amplified TCR beta CDR3 regions from RNA transcripts. A first-round RT-PCR of the TCR CDR3 used the HTBI primer set. TCRdb analysed the multiplex PCR reads with MiXCR anew, one entry per CDR3 protein. The table records hundreds of thousands of distinct CDR3 sequences, 38% of them present only once. The TCR was taken from a man between 18 and 29 years old with Graves' hyperthyroidism. This rearrangement joins TRBV4-3 to TRBJ2-2; the D gene is possibly TRBD1 (6 bases). Sequences were obtained from blood. CDR3 sequence reads: CASSLFPTGQELFF. The CDR3 DNA sequence: TGCGCCAGCAGCCTTTTTCCGACAGGCCAGGAGCTGTTTTTT.